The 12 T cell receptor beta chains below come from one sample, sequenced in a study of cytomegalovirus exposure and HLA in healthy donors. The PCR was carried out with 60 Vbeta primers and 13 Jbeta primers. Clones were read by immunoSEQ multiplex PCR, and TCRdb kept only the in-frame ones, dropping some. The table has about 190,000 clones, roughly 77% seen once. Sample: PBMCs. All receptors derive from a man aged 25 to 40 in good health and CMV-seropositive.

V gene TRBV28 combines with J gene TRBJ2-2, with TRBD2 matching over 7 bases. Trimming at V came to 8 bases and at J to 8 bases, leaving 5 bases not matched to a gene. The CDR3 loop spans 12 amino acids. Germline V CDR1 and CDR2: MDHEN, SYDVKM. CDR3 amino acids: CASLRGDGELFF. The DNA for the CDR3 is TGTGCCAGCCTCCGGGGGGATGGGGAGCTGTTTTTT.

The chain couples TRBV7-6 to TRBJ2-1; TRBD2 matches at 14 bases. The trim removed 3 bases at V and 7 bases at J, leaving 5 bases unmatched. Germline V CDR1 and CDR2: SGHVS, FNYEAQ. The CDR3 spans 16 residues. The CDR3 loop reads CASSFGTSGRVNEQFF. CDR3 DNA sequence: TGTGCCAGCAGCTTCGGGACTAGCGGGAGAGTGAATGAGCAGTTCTTC.

The CDR3 nucleotides are TGTGCCAGCAGTTACAGGGCTTCTGGCTACACCTTC. Amino acids: CASSYRASGYTF. The J gene is TRBJ1-2, the V gene TRBV5-6; a possible D gene is TRBD1 (6 bases). Germline V gene data show CDR1 as SGHDT and CDR2 as YYEEEE. V was pared by 5 bases and J by 7 bases, with 12 bases between. This CDR3 has 12 amino acids.

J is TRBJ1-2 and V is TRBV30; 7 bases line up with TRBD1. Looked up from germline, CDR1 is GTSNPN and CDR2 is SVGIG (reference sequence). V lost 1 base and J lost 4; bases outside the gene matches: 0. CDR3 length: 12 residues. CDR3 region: CAWSGQGYGYTF. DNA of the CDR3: TGTGCCTGGAGTGGACAGGGCTATGGCTACACCTTC.

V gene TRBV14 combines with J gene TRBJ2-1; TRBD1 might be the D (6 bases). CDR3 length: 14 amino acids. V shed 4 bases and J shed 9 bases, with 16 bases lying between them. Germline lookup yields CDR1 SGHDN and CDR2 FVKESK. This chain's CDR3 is CASSPPDRLLEQFF. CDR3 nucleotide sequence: TGTGCCAGCAGCCCCCCCGACAGGCTGCTTGAGCAGTTCTTC.

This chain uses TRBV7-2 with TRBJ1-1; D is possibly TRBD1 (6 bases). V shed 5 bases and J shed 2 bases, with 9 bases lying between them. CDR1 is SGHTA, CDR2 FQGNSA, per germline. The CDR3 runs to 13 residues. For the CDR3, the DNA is TGTGCCAGCAGCACCAGGGGAAACACTGAAGCTTTCTTT. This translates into CASSTRGNTEAFF.

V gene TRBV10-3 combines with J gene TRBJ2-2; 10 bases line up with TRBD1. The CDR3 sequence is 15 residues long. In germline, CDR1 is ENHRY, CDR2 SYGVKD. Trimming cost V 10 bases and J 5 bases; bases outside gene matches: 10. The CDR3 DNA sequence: TGTGCCACCCGGGGGGGACAGGGGAGTACCGGGGAGCTGTTTTTT. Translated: CATRGGQGSTGELFF.

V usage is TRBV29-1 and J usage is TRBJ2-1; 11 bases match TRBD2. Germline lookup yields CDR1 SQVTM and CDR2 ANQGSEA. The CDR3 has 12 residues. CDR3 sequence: CTVAGGVGEQFF. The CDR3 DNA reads TGCACCGTAGCGGGAGGGGTTGGTGAGCAGTTCTTC.

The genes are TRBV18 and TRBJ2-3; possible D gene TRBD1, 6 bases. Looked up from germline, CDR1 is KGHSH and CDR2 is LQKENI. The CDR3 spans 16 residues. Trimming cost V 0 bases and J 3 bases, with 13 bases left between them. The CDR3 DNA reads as TGTGCCAGCTCACCACCGGGGGCGCCACGGACAGATACGCAGTATTTT. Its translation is CASSPPGAPRTDTQYF. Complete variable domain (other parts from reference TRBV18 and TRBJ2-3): NAGVMQNPRHLVRRRGQEARLRCSPMKGHSHVYWYRQLPEEGLKFMVYLQKENIIDESGMPKERFSAEFPKEGPSILRIQQVVRGDSAAYFCASSPPGAPRTDTQYFGPGTRLTVL.

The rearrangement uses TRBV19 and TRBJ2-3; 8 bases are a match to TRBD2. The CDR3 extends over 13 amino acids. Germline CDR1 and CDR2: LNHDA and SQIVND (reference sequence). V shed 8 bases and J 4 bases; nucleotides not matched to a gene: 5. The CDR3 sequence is CASADGGADTQYF. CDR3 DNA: TGTGCCAGTGCGGACGGGGGGGCAGATACGCAGTATTTT.

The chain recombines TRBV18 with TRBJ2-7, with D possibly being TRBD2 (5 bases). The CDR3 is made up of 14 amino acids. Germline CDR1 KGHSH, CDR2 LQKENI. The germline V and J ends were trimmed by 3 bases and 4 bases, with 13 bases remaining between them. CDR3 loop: CASSPMAGFYEQYF. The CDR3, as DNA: TGTGCCAGCTCACCGATGGCGGGTTTTTACGAGCAGTACTTC.

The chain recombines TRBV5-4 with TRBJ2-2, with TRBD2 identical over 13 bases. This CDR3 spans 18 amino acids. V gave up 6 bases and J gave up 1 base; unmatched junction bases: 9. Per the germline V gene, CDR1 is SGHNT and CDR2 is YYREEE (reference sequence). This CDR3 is CASTGLAGAGMNTGELFF. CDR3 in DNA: TGTGCCAGCACTGGACTAGCGGGGGCCGGAATGAACACCGGGGAGCTGTTTTTT.